In this sample, the clone carrying this T cell receptor (beta chain) turned up a few times. Antigen unknown. The CDR3 is made up of 15 amino acids. Looked up from germline, CDR1 is SNHLY and CDR2 is FYNNEI. V lost 4 bases to trimming and J lost 3 bases, with 12 bases between them. The authors sorted CD4+ naive, central memory, regulatory and stem cell-like memory cells via CD45RO/CCR7/CD25/CD127/CD95/CD27. These data come from a study of beta chain features in type 1 diabetes. General observations from the study: The study found that naive, central memory and Treg TCRB repertoires appeared more similar in patients than in healthy donors.

Expressed TCRB transcripts were sequenced after all isolated RNA was converted to cDNA. Produced via immunoSEQ multiplex PCR; TCRdb's table is partial and in-frame only. The profile covers hundreds of thousands of clones, with around 16% appearing a single time and around 0.1% taken by the ten largest. This clonotype originated in a man aged 18 to 30 in good health. Material: naive CD4+ T cells from blood. The rearrangement links TRBV2 to TRBJ2-2; D could derive from TRBD1 or TRBD2 (5 bases each). The CDR3 region is CASSGDGTYTGELFF. In DNA, the CDR3 is TGTGCCAGCAGTGGGGACGGAACTTACACCGGGGAGCTGTTTTTT. The full variable domain, rest sourced from reference TRBV2 and TRBJ2-2, is EPEVTQTPSHQVTQMGQEVILRCVPISNHLYFYWYRQILGQKVEFLVSFYNNEISEKSEIFDDQFSVERPDGSNFTLKIRSTKLEDSAMYFCASSGDGTYTGELFFGEGSRLTVL.